Sequencing of this TCR beta chain was carried out in a study of T cell responses to AZD1222 COVID-19 vaccine. Findings of the study overall: At baseline, just a handful of AZD1222 recipients tested seropositive. Repertoire collection took place solely once the T cell response had peaked.

This clone is a singleton in its sample. The antigen is unknown. Other nucleotide sequences from this sample produce the same CDR3. Clones were read by immunoSEQ multiplex PCR, and TCRdb kept only the in-frame ones, dropping some. The repertoire consists of roughly 120,000 clones, with about 88% occurring once and the leading ten covering about 4.2%. The CDR3 spans 14 residues. Germline V gene sequence: CDR1 LGHNA, CDR2 YSLEER. V was clipped by 0 bases and J by 1 base, with 6 bases between them. The sequencing here drew on peripheral blood, taken on day 0 of AZD1222 vaccination. The chain couples TRBV4-3 to TRBJ1-1; no firm D call. This TCR derives from an adult in good health. The CDR3 is CASSQDLENTEAFF. In nucleotides, the CDR3 is TGCGCCAGCAGCCAAGATCTGGAGAACACTGAAGCTTTCTTT.